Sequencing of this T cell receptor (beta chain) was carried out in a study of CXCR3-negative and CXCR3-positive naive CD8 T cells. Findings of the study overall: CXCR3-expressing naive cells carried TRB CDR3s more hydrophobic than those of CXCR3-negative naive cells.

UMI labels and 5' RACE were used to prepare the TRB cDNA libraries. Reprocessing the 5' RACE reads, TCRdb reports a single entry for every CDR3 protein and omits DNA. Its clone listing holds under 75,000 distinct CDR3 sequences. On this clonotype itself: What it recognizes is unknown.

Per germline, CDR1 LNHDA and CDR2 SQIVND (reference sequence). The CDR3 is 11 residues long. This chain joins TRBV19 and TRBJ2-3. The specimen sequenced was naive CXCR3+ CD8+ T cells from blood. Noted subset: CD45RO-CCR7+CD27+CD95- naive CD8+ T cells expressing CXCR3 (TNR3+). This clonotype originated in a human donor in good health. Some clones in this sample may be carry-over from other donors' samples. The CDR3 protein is CASRWTDTQYF.